This T cell receptor beta chain was sequenced for a study of molecular identifiers for immune sequencing clone quantification. Study-wide context: Replicate runs used RNA from roughly 21,000 or 96,000 naive CD8 cells, which was split five ways into aliquots, and four of those aliquots were then sequenced. Study-level results: In naive cells, clones above 20 RNA copies held under 1% of molecules, whereas in effector cells they held over 97%.

The CDR3 is made up of 15 amino acids. CDR1 LNHDA and CDR2 SQIVND come from the germline V gene (reference sequence). The ends lost 5 bases at V and 5 bases at J; junction bases unmatched: 7. TCRdb ran MiXCR on the PCR reads and lists one entry per CDR3 protein. The sample shows 40,000 to 45,000 distinct CDR3 sequences, 15% to 20% of them seen only once. This clonotype has at least ten counts. The antigen is undetermined. For naive CD8 T cells, sorting used the CD8+CD4-CCR7+CD45RA+ phenotype. The clonotype was recovered from a human donor in good health. Some libraries in this study had Jurkat cell RNA spiked in. The V call is TRBV19, the J call TRBJ2-7; 12 nucleotides agree with TRBD1. The sequencing input was naive CD8+ T cells from blood, with Jurkat cell RNA spiked in. Described subset: FACS-sorted CD8+CD4-CCR7+CD45RA+ naive T cells. CDR3 coding DNA: TGTGCCAGTAGTGGGCCCGGGACAGGGGGCCACGAGCAGTACTTC. Its translation is CASSGPGTGGHEQYF.